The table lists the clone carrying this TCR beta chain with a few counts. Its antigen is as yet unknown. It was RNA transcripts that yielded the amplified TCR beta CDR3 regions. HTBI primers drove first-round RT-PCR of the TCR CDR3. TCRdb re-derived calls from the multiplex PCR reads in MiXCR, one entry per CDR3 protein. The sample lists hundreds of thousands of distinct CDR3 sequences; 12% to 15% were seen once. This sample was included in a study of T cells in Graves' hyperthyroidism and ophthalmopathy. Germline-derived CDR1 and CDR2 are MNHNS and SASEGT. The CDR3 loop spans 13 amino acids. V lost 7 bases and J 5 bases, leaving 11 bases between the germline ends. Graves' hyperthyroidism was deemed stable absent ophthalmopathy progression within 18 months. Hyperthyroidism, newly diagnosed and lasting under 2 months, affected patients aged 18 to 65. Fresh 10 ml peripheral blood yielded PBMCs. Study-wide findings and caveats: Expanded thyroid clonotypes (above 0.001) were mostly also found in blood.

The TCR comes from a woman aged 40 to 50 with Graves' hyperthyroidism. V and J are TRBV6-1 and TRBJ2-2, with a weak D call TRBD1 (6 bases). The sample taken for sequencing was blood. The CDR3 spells CASNHRDTGELFF. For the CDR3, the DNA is TGTGCCAGCAACCACAGGGATACCGGGGAGCTGTTTTTT.